The text below deals with one T cell receptor (beta chain). Sequencing of TCR beta was carried out in blood CD8+ and CD4+ T cells. The V and J ends lost 2 bases and 5 bases, in that order; junction bases with no gene match: 5. Germline-derived CDR1 and CDR2 are SGHTS and YDEGEE. The CDR3 has 15 residues. When the RNA was reverse transcribed, random hexamers were used with an input of roughly 0.45 to 1 ug. TCRdb reprocessed the immunoSEQ multiplex PCR reads with MiXCR, giving one entry per CDR3 protein. Of more than 150,000 distinct CDR3 sequences listed, around 96% are singletons. This entry is derived from a study of CD8 T cells in Susac syndrome. Study details: Each patient with Susac syndrome, at the time of blood draw, was therapy-naive, on corticosteroids, or on intravenous immunoglobulin alone.

The chain combines TRBV5-8 with TRBJ1-3; 9 nucleotides line up with TRBD1. The sample comprised CD4+ T cells from PBMCs. The receptor comes from a human donor with Susac syndrome. CDR3: CASSFRTGERNTIYF. CDR3 nucleotides: TGTGCCAGCAGCTTCCGGACAGGGGAAAGAAACACCATATATTTT.